This T cell receptor (beta chain) comes out of a study of blood T cell repertoires in COVID-19. Overall study: The study drew acute and convalescent COVID-19 samples from the United States, Italy and Spain. T cells, B-cell-depleted T cells, or PBMCs supplied cDNA or gDNA.

Cohorts were determined from participant-reported clinical history. Data came from immunoSEQ multiplex PCR; TCRdb stores just in-frame clones and leaves some out. The profile shows 300,000 to 350,000 clones, around 87% of them singletons. J was trimmed by 5 bases and V by 5 bases; bases with no gene match: 8. In germline, CDR1 is KGHDR, CDR2 SFDVKD. There are 15 residues in the CDR3. This TCR was recovered from a woman under 30 with acute COVID-19. The chain links TRBV24-1 to TRBJ2-5; 9 bases fit TRBD2. The sample comprised PBMCs or T cells enriched from blood (not recorded which). For the CDR3, the DNA is TGTGCCACCAGTGGCGGTAGCGGGAGCAGGGAGACCCAGTACTTC. It encodes CATSGGSGSRETQYF.